This is a list of T cell receptor beta chains from one sample in a study of cytomegalovirus exposure and HLA in healthy donors. Data came from immunoSEQ multiplex PCR; TCRdb stores just in-frame clones and leaves some out. The sample shows about 180,000 clones, 65% to 90% of them seen only once. The sequenced sample consisted of PBMCs. The receptors were sampled from a girl aged 2 to 9 in good health and CMV-seropositive. Both conserved end residues are part of each CDR3. D genes are given only for firm matches. Some rows have no size entry. The others give once, few or many, or a class for an expanded clone.

CDR3nt	CDR3aa	abundance	v_gene	j_gene	d_gene
TGTGCCAGCAGTTATCCTCTTGAGACCCAGTACTTC	CASSYPLETQYF	.	TRBV28	TRBJ2-5	.
TGTGCCAGCAGTAGAGGGTCTAGACTAGCGGGAGCCGGGGAGCTGTTTTTT	CASSRGSRLAGAGELFF	.	TRBV2	TRBJ2-2	TRBD2
TGTGCCAGCAGTCTACAGGGTACGGAAGGCTACACCTTC	CASSLQGTEGYTF	once	TRBV6-5	TRBJ1-2	.
TGCGCCAGCAGAATAACAGGGGAAGTCTACAATGAGCAGTTCTTC	CASRITGEVYNEQFF	few	TRBV5-1	TRBJ2-1	TRBD1
TGCGCCAGCAGCCGCGGACAGGTCTCTGGAAACACCATATATTTT	CASSRGQVSGNTIYF	.	TRBV5-1	TRBJ1-3	TRBD1
TGCAGCGTGGGACAGACCTACGAGCAGTACTTC	CSVGQTYEQYF	.	TRBV29-1	TRBJ2-7	TRBD1
TGTGCCAGTAGTCCTAATCCGACAGCTAACTATGGCTACACCTTC	CASSPNPTANYGYTF	.	TRBV19	TRBJ1-2	.
TGCAGCGTTGAAGAGGGTACGGGACATAATGGCTACACCTTC	CSVEEGTGHNGYTF	.	TRBV29-1	TRBJ1-2	.
TGTGCCAGCAGCTTGGACGAAGCCAGGGGTTTGTCCTTC	CASSLDEARGLSF	.	TRBV5-4	TRBJ1-2	.
TGTGCCAGCATGGGACTCAGGGAGACCCAGTACTTC	CASMGLRETQYF	.	TRBV2	TRBJ2-5	.
TGCGCCAGCAGCCCAGAGACAGGCAGGAGCTCCTACGAGCAGTACTTC	CASSPETGRSSYEQYF	.	TRBV5-1	TRBJ2-7	.
TGTGCCAGCAGCCAAGATTGGAACAGGGGCCAGTTCTTC	CASSQDWNRGQFF	.	TRBV14	TRBJ2-1	TRBD1
TGTGCCAGCAGTTACTTCCGGGACAGGGGCAACGAGCAGTACTTC	CASSYFRDRGNEQYF	.	TRBV6-5	TRBJ2-7	TRBD1
TGCGCCAGCAGCTTGGAGGGACAGAGCTACGAGCAGTACTTC	CASSLEGQSYEQYF	.	TRBV5-1	TRBJ2-7	TRBD1
TGCGCCAGCAGCCTTACAGGGGAGAGATACGAGCAGTACTTC	CASSLTGERYEQYF	.	TRBV5-1	TRBJ2-7	TRBD1
TGTGCCAGCAGCTTAGATTACACGACCTACGAGCAGTACTTC	CASSLDYTTYEQYF	few	TRBV7-9	TRBJ2-7	.
TGTGCCAGCAGCCCCAGCGGGATCGGGGAGCTGTTTTTT	CASSPSGIGELFF	.	TRBV11-3	TRBJ2-2	TRBD2
TGTGCCTCTTGGGACAGGGACTACAATCAGCCCCAGCATTTT	CASWDRDYNQPQHF	.	TRBV19	TRBJ1-5	TRBD1
TGTGCCAGCAGTTCCATGGGACAGGGAAATGGCTACACCTTC	CASSSMGQGNGYTF	.	TRBV28	TRBJ1-2	TRBD1
TGCGCCAGCAGCTTGGTGGTCAGGGGAGCAGATACGCAGTATTTT	CASSLVVRGADTQYF	.	TRBV5-1	TRBJ2-3	.
TGCGCCAGCAGTCCGACAGGGATTGAGATCAATGAGCAGTTCTTC	CASSPTGIEINEQFF	.	TRBV10-1	TRBJ2-1	TRBD1
TGTGCCAGCTCACCAGGACAGGGGGCCGGGGAGCTGTTTTTT	CASSPGQGAGELFF	.	TRBV18	TRBJ2-2	TRBD1
TGTGCCAGCAGCTCAGGGTATGTCGGCTACACCTTC	CASSSGYVGYTF	.	TRBV5-8	TRBJ1-2	.
TGTGCCAGCAGCCATCTAACCGGGACAGGGGCGGGAGAGACCCAGTACTTC	CASSHLTGTGAGETQYF	.	TRBV7-9	TRBJ2-5	TRBD1
TGTGCCTGGAGTTTCTCGCTAGCGGGGGGCACAGATACGCAGTATTTT	CAWSFSLAGGTDTQYF	.	TRBV30	TRBJ2-3	TRBD2
TGCGCCAGCAGTAGGCGGCCCGGGGAGCTGTTTTTT	CASSRRPGELFF	few	TRBV5-1	TRBJ2-2	.
TGTGCCAGCAGTTTACGGACAGGCAGCTCCTACGAGCAGTACTTC	CASSLRTGSSYEQYF	.	TRBV27	TRBJ2-7	TRBD1
TGCGCCAGGGCCCCACCGGGACAGGGGATCTACAATGAGCAGTTCTTC	CARAPPGQGIYNEQFF	.	TRBV10-2	TRBJ2-1	TRBD1
TGCAGTGCTGGCAGGGGGGATACGCAGTATTTT	CSAGRGDTQYF	.	TRBV20-1	TRBJ2-3	TRBD1
TGTGCCATCTTGGACAGGGGGCTATCCGGGGAGCTGTTTTTT	CAILDRGLSGELFF	.	TRBV6-1	TRBJ2-2	TRBD1
TGTGCCAGCAGTATAGAGGGCCTCTCCTACAATGAGCAGTTCTTC	CASSIEGLSYNEQFF	.	TRBV6-1	TRBJ2-1	.